This entry concerns a single T cell receptor (beta chain). What this receptor recognizes is not known. No much larger clone is present one base from it, and per-base qualities are unavailable. The data originate from a study of OX40 agonist ivuxolimab in advanced cancers. As for the study more broadly: The costimulatory receptor OX40 (CD134) was targeted by ivuxolimab, a fully human IgG2 agonistic monoclonal antibody. Intravenous ivuxolimab was administered to patients every 2 weeks at six dose levels: 0.01, 0.1, 0.3, 1.5, 3 and 10 mg/kg. Among the roughly 54 dose-escalation patients, around 20 had hepatocellular carcinoma, approximately 15 melanoma, 9 renal cell carcinoma and 9 head and neck cancer. A male proportion of around 80% and a mean age of approximately 60 years, ranging from about 20 to 79, were recorded for the dose-escalation cohort. Patients were allowed to have had prior anti-PD-1, anti-PD-L1 or anti-CTLA-4 therapy, and approximately 37% of the dose-escalation patients had been treated with checkpoint inhibitors. Partial responses occurred in three dose-escalation patients, of whom one had hepatocellular carcinoma and two had cutaneous melanoma. Peripheral TCRbeta sequencing was intended to test whether TCR sequence diversity was altered and clonal T-cell expansion was caused by ivuxolimab. The paper describes the monotherapy dose-escalation part (N ≈ 50 patients) of the phase I trial of ivuxolimab. The paper as a whole reports these results and caveats: In partial responders in the 0.1-3.0 mg/kg groups, normalized peripheral clonal expansion was found to be among the lowest, especially among CD8+ T cells. Low levels of normalized T-cell clonal expansion were also shown by some nonresponding patients. Which antigens the clonally expanded peripheral T cells were specific for was not determined. Clonal expansion of both CD4+ and CD8+ blood T cells was observed from baseline to week 6 at doses 0.1 to 3.0 mg/kg. After ivuxolimab, expanded clones were on average more numerous among CD8+ T cells than among CD4+ T cells.

V is reduced by 6 bases and J by 4 bases, leaving a spacing of 13 bases between them. CDR1 and CDR2 are read off the germline V gene (reference sequence) as MNHEY and SMNVEV. From the cysteine up to the phenylalanine, the CDR3 has a length of 13 residues. Only the CDR3 region is kept as DNA, spanning 39 bases read in frame from base 1. Patients with autoimmune disease history or receiving systemic immunosuppression were excluded from the trial. Peripheral blood for TCR sequencing was collected from all dose cohorts at baseline, on cycle 4 day 1, and on cycle 7 day 1. The samples were taken from a phase I, first-in-human, multicenter, open-label dose-escalation trial of ivuxolimab. Adults with locally advanced or metastatic melanoma, renal cell carcinoma, hepatocellular carcinoma or head and neck squamous cell carcinoma were enrolled in the trial. CD4+ and CD8+ T cells were sorted separately from peripheral blood before TCR sequencing.

Genomic DNA was isolated from the sorted cells so that the TCRbeta CDR3 region could be sequenced. TCRbeta CDR3 regions were sequenced using the immunoSEQ Assay. The source is immuneACCESS, and TCRdb retained only in-frame sequences with V and J called. Part of the clones is not carried over; for the studies checked, unresolved V genes explain less than half of this, and the remainder is unexplained. This sample gives over 25,000 clones in total; 88% of them show up just once. The ten largest clones capture around 54% of the sample. The chain employs TRBV27 and TRBJ2-7; matching of 5 bases hints at TRBD2 as the D gene. This sequence originates from an adult with an advanced solid tumor such as melanoma, head and neck, liver or kidney cancer. This specimen consisted of CD4+ or CD8+ T cells sorted from blood, obtained in a trial of the OX40 agonist ivuxolimab. The sequenced DNA: TGTGCCAGCAGCCTCGGGAAACTATACGAGCAGTACTTC. This sequence encodes CASSLGKLYEQYF.